Each of the 8 T cell receptor beta chains below was sequenced from the same sample in a study of T-cell memory formation after mild COVID-19. TCRdb reprocessed the 5' RACE reads via MiXCR and lists one record per CDR3 protein. This table holds fewer than 400,000 distinct CDR3 sequences, around 13% found once. The source material was PBMCs or a T cell subset sorted from them (not recorded which). The receptors come from a man aged 18 to 29 who had mild COVID-19 (a few samples of this study predate the infection). Cell type and time point are not known.

This clonotype was recorded a few times. J is TRBJ2-7 and V is TRBV19, with 11 bases identical to TRBD1. Trimming at V came to 6 bases and at J to 5 bases, leaving 3 bases not matched to a gene. This CDR3 is 13 amino acids long. Germline V gives CDR1 LNHDA, CDR2 SQIVND (reference sequence). DNA of the CDR3: TGTGCCAGTAGCCGGACAGGGGGCAACGAGCAGTACGTC. This translates into CASSRTGGNEQYV.

This clonotype was picked up a small number of times. The chain combines TRBV5-1 with TRBJ1-1, with TRBD1 identical over 7 bases. The length of the CDR3 is 13 residues. With 7 bases clipped from V and 3 bases from J, the junction kept 6 bases outside the gene matches. CDR1 is SGHRS and CDR2 is YFSETQ in the germline V gene. CDR3 sequence: CASQGGEDTEAFF. Written as DNA, the CDR3 is TGCGCCAGCCAGGGGGGGGAAGACACTGAAGCTTTCTTT.

This clonotype was observed a handful of times. This chain uses TRBV5-1 with TRBJ1-1; TRBD1 agrees at 7 bases. Trimming took 4 bases from V and 2 from J; bases not matched to a gene: 8. This CDR3 has 15 residues. Per germline, CDR1 SGHRS and CDR2 YFSETQ. The CDR3 DNA follows: TGCGCCAGCAGCCTGGTCTACAGGGGAAACACTGAAGCTTTCTTT. It codes for CASSLVYRGNTEAFF.

CDR3 loop: CASSSLYPGQGLGGLTDTQYF. The CDR3 DNA reads as TGTGCCAGCAGCTCGCTATATCCGGGACAGGGTTTAGGGGGACTCACAGATACGCAGTATTTT. This chain joins TRBV7-9 and TRBJ2-3, with 9 nucleotides matching TRBD1. V trimming: 4 bases; J trimming: 2 bases; junction bases outside the gene matches: 22. Germline loops: CDR1 SEHNR, CDR2 FQNEAQ (reference sequence). The CDR3 contains 21 residues.

This clonotype appeared once. An end of the junction does not agree with germline; a read error may underlie this. The rearrangement links TRBV27 to TRBJ2-7; 11 bases fit TRBD1. In germline, CDR1 is MNHEY, CDR2 SMNVEV (reference sequence). The CDR3 runs to 15 residues. CDR3 sequence (DNA): TGTGCCAGCAGCTCCCACCGGACAGGGGGCCTCAACTCCAAATTC. Its translation is CASSSHRTGGLNSKF.

The rearrangement joins TRBV12-3 or TRBV12-4 to TRBJ2-5; 9 bases fit TRBD1. CDR3 length: 16 residues. Germline trimming cut 6 bases from V and 5 bases from J; bases unmatched to any gene: 13. Written as DNA, the CDR3 is TGTGCCAGCAGCCTCTGGGGACAGGGCGACGGTGAGACCCAGTACTTC. Translating it yields CASSLWGQGDGETQYF.

This clonotype was observed a few times. This chain joins TRBV5-1 and TRBJ2-3; possible D gene TRBD2, 6 bases. Germline V gene lookup returns CDR1 SGHRS and CDR2 YFSETQ. The V end lost 7 bases, the J end lost 0 bases, and 18 bases lay between the germline ends. CDR3 size: 16 residues. The CDR3, as DNA: TGCGCCAGCTCCCGGAGGGGCGGGACCAGCACAGATACGCAGTATTTT. It encodes CASSRRGGTSTDTQYF.

This clonotype appeared many times. V usage is TRBV5-1 and J usage is TRBJ1-6, with D maybe TRBD1 (6 bases). Germline loops: CDR1 SGHRS, CDR2 YFSETQ. The CDR3 runs to 16 residues. V shed 5 bases and J shed 3 bases, with 15 bases lying between them. The CDR3 nucleotides read TGCGCCAGCAGAAGCGACAGGCGAGTCTATAATTCACCCCTCCACTTT. Translated, it gives CASRSDRRVYNSPLHF. Using reference TRBV5-1 and TRBJ1-6 for the parts outside the CDR3, the full variable domain is KAGVTQTPRYLIKTRGQQVTLSCSPISGHRSVSWYQQTPGQGLQFLFEYFSETQRNKGNFPGRFSGRQFSNSRSEMNVSTLELGDSALYLCASRSDRRVYNSPLHFGNGTRLTVT.